The clone carrying this TCR beta chain has more than one count but fewer than ten. This specimen comes from a study of T cells in Graves' hyperthyroidism and ophthalmopathy. Researchers defined stable Graves' hyperthyroidism as no ophthalmopathy progression within 18 months. Patients were excluded for uncontrolled infection, other autoimmune disease, pregnancy or lactation. CDR1 is LGHNA, CDR2 YSLEER, per germline. CDR3 length: 14 amino acids. V dropped 0 bases and J dropped 4 bases, with 6 bases sitting between them. From RNA transcripts, TCR beta CDR3 regions were amplified. The study used the HTBI primer set for a first-round RT-PCR of the TCR CDR3. TCRdb ran MiXCR on the multiplex PCR reads and lists one entry per CDR3 protein. The sample lists 600,000 to 650,000 distinct CDR3 sequences, 16% occurring once.

The clonotype was recovered from a woman in her twenties or thirties with Graves' hyperthyroidism. The genes are TRBV4-3 and TRBJ2-2; D remains ambiguous. The source material was blood. The CDR3 DNA reads as TGCGCCAGCAGCCAAGAAACCCCCACCGGGGAGCTGTTTTTT. Translated, it gives CASSQETPTGELFF.